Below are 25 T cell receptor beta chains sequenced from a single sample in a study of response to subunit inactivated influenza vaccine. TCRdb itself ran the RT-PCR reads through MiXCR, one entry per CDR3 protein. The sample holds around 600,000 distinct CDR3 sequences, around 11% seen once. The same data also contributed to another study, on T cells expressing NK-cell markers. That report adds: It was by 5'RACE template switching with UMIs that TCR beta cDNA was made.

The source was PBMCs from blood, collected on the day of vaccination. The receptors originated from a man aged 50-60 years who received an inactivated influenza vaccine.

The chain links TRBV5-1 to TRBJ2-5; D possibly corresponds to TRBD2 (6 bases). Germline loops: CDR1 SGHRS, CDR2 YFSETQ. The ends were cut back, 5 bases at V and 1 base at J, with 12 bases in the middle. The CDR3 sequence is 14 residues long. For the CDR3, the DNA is TGCGCCAGCAGTGGGGGGTTAACCCAAGAGACCCAGTACTTC. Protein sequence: CASSGGLTQETQYF.

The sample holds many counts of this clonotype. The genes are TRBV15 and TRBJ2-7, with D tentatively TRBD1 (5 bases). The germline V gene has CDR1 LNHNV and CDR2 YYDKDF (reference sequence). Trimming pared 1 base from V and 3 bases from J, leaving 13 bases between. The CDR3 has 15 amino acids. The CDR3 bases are TGTGCCACCAGCAGAGTGAAACAGGAGTACTACGAGCAGTACTTC. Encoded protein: CATSRVKQEYYEQYF. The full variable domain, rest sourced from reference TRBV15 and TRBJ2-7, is DAMVIQNPRYQVTQFGKPVTLSCSQTLNHNVMYWYQQKSSQAPKLLFHYYDKDFNNEADTPDNFQSRRPNTSFCFLDIRSPGLGDTAMYLCATSRVKQEYYEQYFGPGTRLTVT.

CDR3 sequence: CASSLTTGGRQPQHF. DNA for the CDR3: TGTGCCAGCAGCTTAACAACCGGGGGTCGGCAGCCCCAGCATTTT. This sequence joins TRBV7-8 and TRBJ1-5, with D perhaps matching TRBD1 (5 bases). Deletions cut 2 bases from V and 7 bases from J, with 15 bases between. Germline V gene sequence: CDR1 SGHVS, CDR2 FQNEAQ. CDR3 length: 15 amino acids.

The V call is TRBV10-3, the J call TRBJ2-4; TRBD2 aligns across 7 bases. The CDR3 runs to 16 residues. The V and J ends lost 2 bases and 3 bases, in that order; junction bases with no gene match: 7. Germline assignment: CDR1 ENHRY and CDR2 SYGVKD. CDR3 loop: CAISEGGVTFKNIQYF. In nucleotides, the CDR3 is TGTGCCATCAGTGAGGGGGGGGTGACTTTCAAAAACATTCAGTACTTC.

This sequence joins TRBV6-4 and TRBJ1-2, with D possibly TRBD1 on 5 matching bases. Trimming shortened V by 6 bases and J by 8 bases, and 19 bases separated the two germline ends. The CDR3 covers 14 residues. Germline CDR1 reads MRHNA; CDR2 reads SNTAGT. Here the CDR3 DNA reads TGTGCCAGCAGCCCCAATGTGGGGGTCGGCGGCTACACCTTC. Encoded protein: CASSPNVGVGGYTF.

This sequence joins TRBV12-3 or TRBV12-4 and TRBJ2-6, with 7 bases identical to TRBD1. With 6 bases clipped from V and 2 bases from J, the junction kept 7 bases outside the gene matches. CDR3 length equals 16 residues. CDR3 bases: TGTGCCAGCAGCGGAGATACAGGGGCTGGGGCCAACGTCCTGACTTTC. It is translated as CASSGDTGAGANVLTF.

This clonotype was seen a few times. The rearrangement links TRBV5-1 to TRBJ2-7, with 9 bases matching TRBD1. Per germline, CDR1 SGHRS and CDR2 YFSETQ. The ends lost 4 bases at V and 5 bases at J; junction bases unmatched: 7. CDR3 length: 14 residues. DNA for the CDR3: TGCGCCAGCAGCGGGGGACAGGGACGGGACGAGCAGTACTTC. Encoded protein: CASSGGQGRDEQYF.

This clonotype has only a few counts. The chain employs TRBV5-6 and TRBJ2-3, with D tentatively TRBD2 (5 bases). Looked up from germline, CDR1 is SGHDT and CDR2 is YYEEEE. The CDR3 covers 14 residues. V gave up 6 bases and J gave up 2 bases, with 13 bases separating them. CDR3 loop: CASTQARDTDTQYF. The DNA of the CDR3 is TGTGCCAGCACCCAGGCCCGGGACACAGATACGCAGTATTTT.

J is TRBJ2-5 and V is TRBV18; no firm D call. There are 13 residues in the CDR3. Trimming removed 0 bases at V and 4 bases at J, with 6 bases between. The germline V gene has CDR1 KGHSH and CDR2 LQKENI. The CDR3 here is CASSPPSTETQYF. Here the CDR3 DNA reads TGTGCCAGCTCACCACCTTCCACAGAGACCCAGTACTTC.

CDR3 in amino acids: CASSVVGGTMNTEAFF. The CDR3 DNA is TGTGCCAGCAGCGTAGTAGGCGGGACAATGAACACTGAAGCTTTCTTT. V usage is TRBV9 and J usage is TRBJ1-1; possibly TRBD1 for D (6 bases). This CDR3 spans 16 amino acids. V lost 0 bases to trimming and J lost 0 bases, with 12 bases between them. Germline V gives CDR1 SGDLS, CDR2 YYNGEE.

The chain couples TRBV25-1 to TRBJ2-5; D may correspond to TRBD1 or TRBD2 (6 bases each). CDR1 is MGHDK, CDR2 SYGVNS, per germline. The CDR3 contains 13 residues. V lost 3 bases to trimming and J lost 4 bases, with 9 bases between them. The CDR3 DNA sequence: TGTGCCAGCAGTGAGGGGGGCAGAGAGACCCAGTACTTC. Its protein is CASSEGGRETQYF.

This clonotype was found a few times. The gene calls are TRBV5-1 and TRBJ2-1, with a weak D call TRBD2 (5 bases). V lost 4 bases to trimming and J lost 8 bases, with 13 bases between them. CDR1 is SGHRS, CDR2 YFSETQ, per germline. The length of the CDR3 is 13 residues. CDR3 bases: TGCGCCAGCAGCGCGGGCCCGCGAGATGAGCAGTTCTTC. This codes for CASSAGPRDEQFF.

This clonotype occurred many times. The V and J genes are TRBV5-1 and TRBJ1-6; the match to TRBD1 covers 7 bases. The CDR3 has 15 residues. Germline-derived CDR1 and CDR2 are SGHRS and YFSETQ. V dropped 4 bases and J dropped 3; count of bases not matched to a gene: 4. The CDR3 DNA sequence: TGCGCCAGCAGCAAGGGACAGATCTATAATTCACCCCTCCACTTT. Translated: CASSKGQIYNSPLHF.

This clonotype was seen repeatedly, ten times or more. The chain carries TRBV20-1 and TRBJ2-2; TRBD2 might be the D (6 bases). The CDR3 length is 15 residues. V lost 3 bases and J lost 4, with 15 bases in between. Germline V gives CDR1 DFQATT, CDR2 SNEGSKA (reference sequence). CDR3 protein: CSASSDRGSTGELFF. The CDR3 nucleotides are TGCAGTGCTAGTTCGGACCGGGGGAGCACCGGGGAGCTGTTTTTT.

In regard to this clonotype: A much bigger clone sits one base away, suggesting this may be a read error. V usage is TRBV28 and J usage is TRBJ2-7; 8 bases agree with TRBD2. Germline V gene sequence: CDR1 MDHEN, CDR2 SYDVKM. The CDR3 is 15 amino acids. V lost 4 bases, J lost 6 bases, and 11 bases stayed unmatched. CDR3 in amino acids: CASSSLGLVRLEQYF. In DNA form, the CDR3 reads TGTGCCAGCAGTTCCCTGGGACTAGTCAGGCTCGAGCAGTACTTC.

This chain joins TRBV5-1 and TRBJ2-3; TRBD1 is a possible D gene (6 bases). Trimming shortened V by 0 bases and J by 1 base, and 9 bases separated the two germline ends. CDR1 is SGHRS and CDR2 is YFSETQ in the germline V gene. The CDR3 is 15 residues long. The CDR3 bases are TGCGCCAGCAGCTTGGAGGACAGACGCACAGATACGCAGTATTTT. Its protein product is CASSLEDRRTDTQYF.

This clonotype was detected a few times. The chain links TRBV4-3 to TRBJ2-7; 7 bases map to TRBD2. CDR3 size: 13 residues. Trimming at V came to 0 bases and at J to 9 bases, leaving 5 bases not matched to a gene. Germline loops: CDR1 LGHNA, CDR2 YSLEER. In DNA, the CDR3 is TGCGCCAGCAGCCAAGAAGTTGGGGGGGGGCAGTACTTC. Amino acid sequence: CASSQEVGGGQYF.

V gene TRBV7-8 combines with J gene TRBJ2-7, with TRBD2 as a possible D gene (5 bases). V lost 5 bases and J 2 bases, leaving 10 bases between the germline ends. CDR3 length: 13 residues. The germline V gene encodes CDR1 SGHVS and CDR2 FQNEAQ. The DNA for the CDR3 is TGTGCCAGCAGCCGCCGGGATACCTACGAGCAGTACTTC. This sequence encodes CASSRRDTYEQYF.

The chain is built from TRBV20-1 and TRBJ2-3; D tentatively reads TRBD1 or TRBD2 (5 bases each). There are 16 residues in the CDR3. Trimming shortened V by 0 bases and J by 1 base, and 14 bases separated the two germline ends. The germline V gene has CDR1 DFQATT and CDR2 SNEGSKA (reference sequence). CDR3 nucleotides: TGCAGTGCTAGAGATTACGGGGACCGCGGCACAGATACGCAGTATTTT. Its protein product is CSARDYGDRGTDTQYF.

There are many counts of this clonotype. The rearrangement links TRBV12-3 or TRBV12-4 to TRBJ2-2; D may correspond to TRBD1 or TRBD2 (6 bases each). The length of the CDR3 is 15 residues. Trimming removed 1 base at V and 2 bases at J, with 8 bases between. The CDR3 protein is CASSLGGANTGELFF. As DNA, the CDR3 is TGTGCCAGCAGTTTAGGGGGGGCTAACACCGGGGAGCTGTTTTTT.

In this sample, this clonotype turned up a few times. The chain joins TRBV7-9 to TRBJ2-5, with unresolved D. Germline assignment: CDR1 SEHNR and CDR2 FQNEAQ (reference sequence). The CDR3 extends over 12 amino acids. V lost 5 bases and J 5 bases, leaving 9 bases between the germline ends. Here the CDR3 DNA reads TGTGCCAGCAGCCTACCTTACGAGACCCAGTACTTC. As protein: CASSLPYETQYF.

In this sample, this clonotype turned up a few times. CDR3 nucleotide sequence: TGTGCCAGCCACGGGACTAGCGGGAGTGGCAATGAGCAGTTCTTC. It encodes CASHGTSGSGNEQFF. The chain couples TRBV4-2 to TRBJ2-1; TRBD2 matches 14 bases. The CDR3 sequence is 15 residues long. With V trimmed by 8 bases and J by 6 bases, 6 bases remained unmatched. CDR1 and CDR2 from the germline V gene are LGHNA and YNFKEQ.

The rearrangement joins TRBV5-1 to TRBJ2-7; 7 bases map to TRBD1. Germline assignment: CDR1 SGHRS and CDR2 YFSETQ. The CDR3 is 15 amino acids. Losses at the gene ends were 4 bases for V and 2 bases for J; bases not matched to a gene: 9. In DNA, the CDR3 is TGCGCCAGCAGCGAAGGGACAGCCGGGCCCTACGAGCAGTACTTC. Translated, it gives CASSEGTAGPYEQYF. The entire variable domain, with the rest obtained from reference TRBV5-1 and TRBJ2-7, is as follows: KAGVTQTPRYLIKTRGQQVTLSCSPISGHRSVSWYQQTPGQGLQFLFEYFSETQRNKGNFPGRFSGRQFSNSRSEMNVSTLELGDSALYLCASSEGTAGPYEQYFGPGTRLTVT.

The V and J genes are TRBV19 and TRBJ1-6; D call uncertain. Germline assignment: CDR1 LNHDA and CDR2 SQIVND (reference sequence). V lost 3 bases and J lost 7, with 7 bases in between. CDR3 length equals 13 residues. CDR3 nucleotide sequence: TGTGCCAGTAGTATTCGGATGAATTCACCCCTCCACTTT. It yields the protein CASSIRMNSPLHF. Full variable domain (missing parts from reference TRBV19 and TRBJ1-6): DGGITQSPKYLFRKEGQNVTLSCEQNLNHDAMYWYRQDPGQGLRLIYYSQIVNDFQKGDIAEGYSVSREKKESFPLTVTSAQKNPTAFYLCASSIRMNSPLHFGNGTRLTVT.

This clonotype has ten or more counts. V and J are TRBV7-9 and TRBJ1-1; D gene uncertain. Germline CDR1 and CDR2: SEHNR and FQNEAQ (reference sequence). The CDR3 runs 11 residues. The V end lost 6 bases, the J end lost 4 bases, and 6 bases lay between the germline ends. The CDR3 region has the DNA TGTGCCAGCAGAGCGAGCACTGAAGCTTTCTTT. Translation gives CASRASTEAFF.